The 27 T cell receptor beta chains below come from one sample, sequenced in a study of technical replicates of blood from a few donors. The assay was immunoSEQ multiplex PCR, and TCRdb's table has in-frame clones only and misses some. The sample records 70,000 to 90,000 clones, around 94% being singletons. Sequencing input: T cells isolated from PBMCs. The receptors originated from a human donor in good health.

This chain uses TRBV7-2 with TRBJ2-3, with a tentative D call TRBD2 (5 bases). V was clipped by 2 bases and J by 3 bases, with 6 bases between them. The CDR3 spans 13 residues. In germline, CDR1 is SGHTA, CDR2 FQGNSA. The CDR3 DNA is TGTGCCAGCAGCTTATGGAGGACAGATACGCAGTATTTT. It is translated as CASSLWRTDTQYF.

The gene calls are TRBV7-9 and TRBJ2-1, with D possibly being TRBD2 (6 bases). V lost 2 bases and J 7 bases, leaving 9 bases between the germline ends. Germline CDR1 reads SEHNR; CDR2 reads FQNEAQ (reference sequence). The CDR3 runs to 13 residues. Here the CDR3 reads CASSLLGRNEQFF. CDR3 nucleotide sequence: TGTGCCAGCAGCTTATTAGGGAGGAATGAGCAGTTCTTC.

This clone was recorded once. This chain links TRBV30 with TRBJ1-4; no firm D call. CDR1 is GTSNPN and CDR2 is SVGIG in the germline V gene (reference sequence). The V end lost 5 bases, the J end lost 3 bases, and 10 bases lay between the germline ends. This CDR3 has 13 residues. The CDR3 region is CAWGEWANEKLFF. CDR3 in DNA: TGTGCCTGGGGGGAGTGGGCTAATGAAAAACTGTTTTTT. The entire variable domain, with the rest obtained from reference TRBV30 and TRBJ1-4, is as follows: SQTIHQWPATLVQPVGSPLSLECTVEGTSNPNLYWYRQAAGRGLQLLFYSVGIGQISSEVPQNLSASRPQDRQFILSSKKLLLSDSGFYLCAWGEWANEKLFFGSGTQLSVL.

This chain connects TRBV7-9 to TRBJ2-7; TRBD2 matches at 10 bases. The V gene end was trimmed by 2 bases and the J gene end by 6 bases; junction bases not matched to a gene: 4. The CDR3 loop spans 14 amino acids. Looked up from germline, CDR1 is SEHNR and CDR2 is FQNEAQ (reference sequence). This chain's CDR3 is CASSLLAGDGEQYF. DNA for the CDR3: TGTGCCAGCAGCTTACTAGCGGGAGATGGCGAGCAGTACTTC.

This chain's CDR3 is CASSIGSSGNTIYF. CDR3 nucleotide sequence: TGCGCCAGCAGCATAGGGAGCTCTGGAAACACCATATATTTT. This chain joins TRBV5-1 and TRBJ1-3, with D unresolved. The germline V gene has CDR1 SGHRS and CDR2 YFSETQ. The V and J ends lost 4 bases and 0 bases respectively, with 8 bases between them. The CDR3 consists of 14 residues. Based on the CDR3 plus reference TRBV5-1 and TRBJ1-3, the full variable domain is KAGVTQTPRYLIKTRGQQVTLSCSPISGHRSVSWYQQTPGQGLQFLFEYFSETQRNKGNFPGRFSGRQFSNSRSEMNVSTLELGDSALYLCASSIGSSGNTIYFGEGSWLTVV.

The CDR3 loop is CASSPGTSGSNEQFF. CDR3 nucleotides: TGTGCCAGCAGTCCCGGGACTAGCGGGAGCAATGAGCAGTTCTTC. The chain is built from TRBV6-5 and TRBJ2-1; 14 bases are shared with TRBD2. CDR1 is MNHEY, CDR2 SVGAGI, per germline. Losses at the gene ends were 5 bases for V and 6 bases for J; bases not matched to a gene: 3. The CDR3 is 15 amino acids.

This sequence joins TRBV7-9 and TRBJ2-5; D perhaps matches TRBD2 (6 bases). This CDR3 is built from 18 residues. Per germline, CDR1 SEHNR and CDR2 FQNEAQ (reference sequence). Trimming left V 2 bases short and J 3 bases short, with 22 bases between. CDR3 sequence: CASSLKRVWLEGEETQYF. As DNA, the CDR3 is TGTGCCAGCAGCTTAAAGCGGGTCTGGCTGGAAGGGGAAGAGACCCAGTACTTC.

CDR3 residues: CAISEMPVTIYGYTF. In DNA, the CDR3 is TGTGCCATCAGTGAAATGCCAGTTACAATTTATGGCTACACCTTC. The chain uses TRBV10-3 and TRBJ1-2; D call uncertain. V lost 3 bases and J lost 5, with 16 bases in between. The germline V gene encodes CDR1 ENHRY and CDR2 SYGVKD. This CDR3 contains 15 residues.

The J gene is TRBJ1-5, the V gene TRBV19; 8 bases line up with TRBD1. Unmatched junction bases numbered 6, after V lost 4 bases and J lost 7 bases. The CDR3 covers 14 residues. Germline V gene data show CDR1 as LNHDA and CDR2 as SQIVND (reference sequence). The CDR3 region has the DNA TGTGCCAGTAGTAAGACAGGGGATGGGCAGCCCCAGCATTTT. This gives the protein CASSKTGDGQPQHF.

The CDR3 bases are TGTGCCAGCAGTTATCTTGGGGACTCTGAAGAGACCCAGTACTTC. Translation: CASSYLGDSEETQYF. The chain employs TRBV27 and TRBJ2-5; possible D gene TRBD2, 6 bases. The CDR3 spans 15 residues. Trimming pared 4 bases from V and 3 bases from J, leaving 15 bases between. Germline V gives CDR1 MNHEY, CDR2 SMNVEV (reference sequence).

The rearrangement links TRBV5-4 to TRBJ2-1; TRBD2 matches at 13 bases. The CDR3 contains 15 residues. Trimming at V came to 4 bases and at J to 9 bases, leaving 7 bases not matched to a gene. CDR1 and CDR2 (germline): SGHNT, YYREEE (reference sequence). The chain's CDR3 is CASSAGLAGRVEQFF. As DNA, the CDR3 is TGTGCCAGCAGCGCGGGACTAGCGGGAAGAGTTGAGCAGTTCTTC. The full variable domain, in which reference TRBV5-4 and TRBJ2-1 provide the parts outside the CDR3, is ETGVTQSPTHLIKTRGQQVTLRCSSQSGHNTVSWYQQALGQGPQFIFQYYREEENGRGNFPPRFSGLQFPNYSSELNVNALELDDSALYLCASSAGLAGRVEQFFGPGTRLTVL.

The chain joins TRBV9 to TRBJ1-3, with a possible D match to TRBD1 (6 bases). V was shortened by 0 bases and J by 4 bases, with 26 bases between the two germline ends. CDR1 SGDLS and CDR2 YYNGEE come from the germline V gene. The CDR3 contains 20 residues. CDR3 nucleotides: TGTGCCAGCAGCGTAGACCGTAATCCCGTACAGGGCTGGGCAGGAAACACCATATATTTT. Protein product: CASSVDRNPVQGWAGNTIYF.

The CDR3 reads CASSLVQEGTEAFF. The CDR3 coding sequence is TGCGCCAGCAGCTTGGTACAGGAGGGGACTGAAGCTTTCTTT. The chain joins TRBV5-1 to TRBJ1-1, with D maybe TRBD1 (5 bases). The CDR3 runs 14 residues. Germline V gene data show CDR1 as SGHRS and CDR2 as YFSETQ. Trimming pared 0 bases from V and 5 bases from J, leaving 11 bases between.

The chain joins TRBV5-1 to TRBJ1-4, with TRBD1 matching over 9 bases. Unmatched junction bases numbered 7, after V lost 4 bases and J lost 6 bases. This CDR3 spans 15 amino acids. The V gene's germline CDR1 is SGHRS and CDR2 YFSETQ. This chain's CDR3 is CASSHARDRDEKLFF. CDR3 nucleotide sequence: TGCGCCAGCAGCCACGCCCGGGACAGGGATGAAAAACTGTTTTTT.

The chain is built from TRBV5-4 and TRBJ1-2; 10 bases match TRBD1. V shed 4 bases, J shed 8 bases, and the junction held 11 bases outside the gene matches. The CDR3 runs 15 residues. The germline V gene encodes CDR1 SGHNT and CDR2 YYREEE (reference sequence). CDR3 sequence reads: CASSTSRQGASGYTF. CDR3 in DNA: TGTGCCAGCAGCACGTCAAGACAGGGGGCGTCCGGCTACACCTTC.

This chain connects TRBV4-3 to TRBJ2-5, with D tentatively TRBD1 (5 bases). Trimming left V 1 base short and J 2 bases short, with 14 bases between. Germline CDR1 LGHNA, CDR2 YSLEER. This CDR3 region has 16 residues. For the CDR3, the DNA is TGCGCCAGCAGCCAAGCTGAGCAGGGTCCTCAAGAGACCCAGTACTTC. Its translation: CASSQAEQGPQETQYF.

This rearrangement joins TRBV18 to TRBJ1-2, with TRBD1 identical over 8 bases. V was clipped by 3 bases and J by 12 bases; unmatched bases: 3. This CDR3 has 11 amino acids. The germline V gene encodes CDR1 KGHSH and CDR2 LQKENI. Written as DNA, the CDR3 is TGTGCCAGCTCACCGGGACAGGAAGACACCTTC. It encodes CASSPGQEDTF. The full variable domain, in which reference TRBV18 and TRBJ1-2 provide the parts outside the CDR3, is NAGVMQNPRHLVRRRGQEARLRCSPMKGHSHVYWYRQLPEEGLKFMVYLQKENIIDESGMPKERFSAEFPKEGPSILRIQQVVRGDSAAYFCASSPGQEDTFGSGTRLTVV.

The chain joins TRBV19 to TRBJ1-4, with 7 bases matching TRBD1. The germline V gene encodes CDR1 LNHDA and CDR2 SQIVND (reference sequence). V lost 7 bases and J lost 3; bases outside the gene matches: 8. CDR3 size: 15 residues. CDR3 coding DNA: TGTGCCAGTACTGAACAGGGGTGGCCTAATGAAAAACTGTTTTTT. It encodes CASTEQGWPNEKLFF.

The chain is built from TRBV5-1 and TRBJ1-2, with 7 bases aligning to TRBD1. This CDR3 comprises 14 residues. Germline V gives CDR1 SGHRS, CDR2 YFSETQ. With V trimmed by 4 bases and J by 5 bases, 8 bases remained unmatched. DNA of the CDR3: TGCGCCAGCAGCCAGACAGGGCAGGATTATGGCTACACCTTC. This codes for CASSQTGQDYGYTF.

The rearrangement joins TRBV25-1 to TRBJ2-6, with D unclear. With 7 bases removed from V and 0 bases from J, the gap between germline ends came to 4 bases. The CDR3 sequence is 13 residues long. Germline loops: CDR1 MGHDK, CDR2 SYGVNS. CDR3 amino acids: CASTISGANVLTF. CDR3 in DNA: TGTGCCAGCACCATCTCTGGGGCCAACGTCCTGACTTTC.

V is TRBV7-8 and J is TRBJ2-1; TRBD2 matches 10 bases. Germline V gene lookup returns CDR1 SGHVS and CDR2 FQNEAQ. The CDR3 extends over 16 amino acids. V was pared by 2 bases and J by 7 bases, with 8 bases of the junction left unmatched. Written as DNA, the CDR3 is TGTGCCAGCAGCTTAAATCTAGCGGGAGAGACTAATGAGCAGTTCTTC. As protein: CASSLNLAGETNEQFF.

The V gene is TRBV7-9, the J gene TRBJ2-3; 9 bases are a match to TRBD2. CDR1 is SEHNR and CDR2 is FQNEAQ in the germline V gene (reference sequence). V was clipped by 3 bases and J by 6 bases; unmatched bases: 4. CDR3 size: 14 residues. The CDR3 DNA reads TGTGCCAGCAGCTTCGGGACTAGCATGGATACGCAGTATTTT. Encoded protein: CASSFGTSMDTQYF.

The rearrangement links TRBV21-1 to TRBJ1-2; the table's D gene call, TRBD1, was not cross checked with the DNA. TRBV21-1 is noted as a pseudogene. This CDR3 has 14 residues. In nucleotides, the CDR3 is TGTGCCAGCAGCTTCTTTGGACAGGGACTTGGCTACACCTTC. As protein: CASSFFGQGLGYTF.

The rearrangement uses TRBV25-1 and TRBJ1-1; possible D gene TRBD1, 5 bases. Germline loops: CDR1 MGHDK, CDR2 SYGVNS. The CDR3 spans 14 residues. Trimming took 3 bases from V and 9 from J, leaving 17 bases between them. DNA for the CDR3: TGTGCCAGCAGTGAGCAGTTAGAAACAGGCCAAGCTTTCTTT. This translates into CASSEQLETGQAFF.

This clone appeared once. This same CDR3 is encoded by further DNA sequences in the sample. This chain links TRBV4-1 with TRBJ2-7, with 11 bases matching TRBD2. This CDR3 spans 15 amino acids. Germline CDR1 MGHRA, CDR2 YSYEKL. After removal of 0 bases from V and 4 bases from J, the junction contained 2 bases not matched to a gene. The CDR3: CASSQEASGRYEQYF. CDR3 coding DNA: TGCGCCAGCAGCCAAGAGGCTAGCGGGAGGTACGAGCAGTACTTC.

The chain is built from TRBV5-6 and TRBJ1-1, with D unclear. Germline CDR1 and CDR2: SGHDT and YYEEEE. The CDR3 has 13 residues. Trimming stripped 2 bases from V and 4 bases from J, with 9 bases between. The CDR3 DNA sequence: TGTGCCAGCAGCTTCCGTACCAGCACTGAAGCTTTCTTT. This codes for CASSFRTSTEAFF.

V usage is TRBV27 and J usage is TRBJ1-1; 7 nucleotides align to TRBD1. This CDR3 region has 12 residues. Per germline, CDR1 MNHEY and CDR2 SMNVEV (reference sequence). The trim removed 5 bases at V and 4 bases at J, leaving 1 base unmatched. The CDR3 DNA follows: TGTGCCAGCAGTAAGGGGGCCACTGAAGCTTTCTTT. Its translation is CASSKGATEAFF.